Presented here are 21 T cell receptor beta chains from one specimen sequenced in a study of cytomegalovirus exposure and HLA in healthy donors. PCR involved 60 Vbeta and 13 Jbeta primers. Assay: immunoSEQ multiplex PCR; the TCRdb copy retains only in-frame clones and omits some. The sample has some 30,000 clones. The sequenced sample consisted of PBMCs. Receptors were obtained from a man between 35 and 55 years old in good health and CMV-seronegative.

This sequence joins TRBV9 and TRBJ2-7, with 7 bases matching TRBD1. Germline trimming cut 4 bases from V and 4 bases from J; bases unmatched to any gene: 8. The V gene's germline CDR1 is SGDLS and CDR2 YYNGEE. The CDR3 runs to 14 residues. The CDR3 is CASSSRDSPYEQYF. CDR3 nucleotides: TGTGCCAGCAGCTCCCGGGACAGTCCTTACGAGCAGTACTTC.

The chain carries TRBV13 and TRBJ2-7; 7 bases match TRBD1. Per the germline V gene, CDR1 is PRHDT and CDR2 is FYEKMQ (reference sequence). The CDR3 contains 17 residues. The J segment lost 1 base and the V segment lost 1 base, leaving 10 bases of the junction unmatched. The CDR3 DNA follows: TGTGCCAGCAGCTTAGCGGCAGGGGGACCCTTTTCCTACGAGCAGTACTTC. Translating it yields CASSLAAGGPFSYEQYF.

This chain uses TRBV19 with TRBJ1-2; D perhaps matches TRBD1 (6 bases). Deletions cut 3 bases from V and 5 bases from J, with 28 bases between. Germline assignment: CDR1 LNHDA and CDR2 SQIVND (reference sequence). The CDR3 runs 19 residues. The CDR3 protein is CASSINSLVWGRAYYGYTF. CDR3 DNA sequence: TGTGCCAGTAGTATTAATTCGCTAGTTTGGGGGCGAGCATATTATGGCTACACCTTC.

The rearrangement links TRBV9 to TRBJ2-2, with D possibly TRBD1 on 8 matching bases. Germline lookup yields CDR1 SGDLS and CDR2 YYNGEE. This CDR3 spans 18 amino acids. V was trimmed by 0 bases and J by 1 base, leaving 16 bases between them. The DNA of the CDR3 is TGTGCCAGCAGCGTAGTTCCAGGGGGCGGGGGGAACACCGGGGAGCTGTTTTTT. Its protein is CASSVVPGGGGNTGELFF.

This chain uses TRBV4-3 with TRBJ2-5; 10 bases agree with TRBD2. The germline V gene has CDR1 LGHNA and CDR2 YSLEER. J was trimmed by 5 bases and V by 0 bases; bases with no gene match: 12. This CDR3 spans 18 amino acids. CDR3 region: CASSQDLASGSPGETQYF. The CDR3 DNA follows: TGCGCCAGCAGCCAAGATCTGGCTAGCGGGAGCCCGGGGGAGACCCAGTACTTC.

This sequence joins TRBV28 and TRBJ1-1; D gene ambiguous. CDR3 length equals 16 residues. Germline V gives CDR1 MDHEN, CDR2 SYDVKM. V lost 4 bases and J lost 4, with 19 bases in between. Written as DNA, the CDR3 is TGTGCCAGCAGTTCAACTAAGGAAAGGCCGGGCACTGAAGCTTTCTTT. Residues: CASSSTKERPGTEAFF.

The chain recombines TRBV30 with TRBJ1-1; maybe TRBD1 (5 bases). The CDR3 contains 11 residues. The V gene lost 1 base and the J gene lost 6 bases, with 6 bases spanning the gap. Germline lookup yields CDR1 GTSNPN and CDR2 SVGIG (reference sequence). This CDR3 reads CAWSGGAEAFF. The CDR3 DNA reads TGTGCCTGGAGTGGGGGGGCTGAAGCTTTCTTT.

The V and J genes are TRBV6-5 and TRBJ1-3, with unresolved D. Between the trimmed V and J ends, which lost 5 bases and 0 bases, there was a span of 11 bases. Germline V gives CDR1 MNHEY, CDR2 SVGAGI. This CDR3 has 15 amino acids. The DNA for the CDR3 is TGTGCCAGCAGTCCGAGGGCCCTCTCTGGAAACACCATATATTTT. Translation: CASSPRALSGNTIYF.

This chain uses TRBV9 with TRBJ1-1, with D hard to call. Trimming shortened V by 3 bases and J by 1 base, and 10 bases separated the two germline ends. CDR1 and CDR2 from the germline V gene are SGDLS and YYNGEE. This CDR3 region has 14 residues. In DNA, the CDR3 is TGTGCCAGCAGCGACTGGGAGGGGAACACTGAAGCTTTCTTT. As protein: CASSDWEGNTEAFF. The entire variable domain, with the rest obtained from reference TRBV9 and TRBJ1-1, is as follows: DSGVTQTPKHLITATGQRVTLRCSPRSGDLSVYWYQQSLDQGLQFLIQYYNGEERAKGNILERFSAQQFPDLHSELNLSSLELGDSALYFCASSDWEGNTEAFFGQGTRLTVV.

V gene TRBV5-4 combines with J gene TRBJ1-1; maybe TRBD1 (6 bases). Germline V gene data show CDR1 as SGHNT and CDR2 as YYREEE (reference sequence). CDR3 length: 14 residues. V gave up 0 bases and J gave up 5 bases, with 11 bases separating them. CDR3 nucleotide sequence: TGTGCCAGCAGCTTGGCAGGGGAGGGGACTGAAGCTTTCTTT. Translated: CASSLAGEGTEAFF.

This chain uses TRBV9 with TRBJ2-2, with a tentative D call TRBD1 (6 bases). Trimming removed 2 bases at V and 5 bases at J, with 10 bases between. Germline assignment: CDR1 SGDLS and CDR2 YYNGEE. This CDR3 is 14 amino acids long. In DNA, the CDR3 is TGTGCCAGCAGCGTGCACAGGGATACCGGGGAGCTGTTTTTT. It codes for CASSVHRDTGELFF.

This chain uses TRBV4-2 with TRBJ2-5; 14 bases map to TRBD2. This CDR3 spans 17 amino acids. Germline assignment: CDR1 LGHNA and CDR2 YNFKEQ. V gave up 1 base and J gave up 5 bases; unmatched junction bases: 6. CDR3 in amino acids: CASSQGLAGGRQETQYF. DNA of the CDR3: TGTGCCAGCAGCCAAGGACTAGCGGGAGGGAGGCAGGAGACCCAGTACTTC.

V gene TRBV29-1 combines with J gene TRBJ1-1, with 7 bases aligning to TRBD1. The CDR3 has 13 amino acids. Germline trimming cut 6 bases from V and 1 base from J; bases unmatched to any gene: 5. CDR1 is SQVTM and CDR2 is ANQGSEA in the germline V gene. The CDR3 DNA is TGCAGCGTGCACCGGGACAGGAACACTGAAGCTTTCTTT. This sequence encodes CSVHRDRNTEAFF.

V usage is TRBV30 and J usage is TRBJ2-7; the match to TRBD1 covers 7 bases. V was clipped by 0 bases and J by 2 bases; unmatched bases: 22. The CDR3 extends over 20 amino acids. CDR1 GTSNPN and CDR2 SVGIG come from the germline V gene (reference sequence). CDR3 nucleotides: TGTGCCTGGAGTGTATTACGGAGAGGGGGCGCCCGAAGTCCAACCTACGAGCAGTACTTC. Protein product: CAWSVLRRGGARSPTYEQYF.

The chain joins TRBV2 to TRBJ2-7; D gene ambiguous. The V gene's germline CDR1 is SNHLY and CDR2 FYNNEI. With 5 bases removed from V and 6 bases from J, the gap between germline ends came to 8 bases. The CDR3 loop spans 11 amino acids. The CDR3 region has the DNA TGTGCCAGCAGTCCGACTGCCGAGCAGTACTTC. Protein product: CASSPTAEQYF.

CDR3 protein: CASRSQGAGANVLTF. The CDR3 DNA sequence: TGTGCCAGCAGATCACAGGGGGCTGGGGCCAACGTCCTGACTTTC. The chain has TRBV6-6 and TRBJ2-6; 8 bases match TRBD1. Germline CDR1 and CDR2: MNHNY and SVGAGI (reference sequence). The V segment lost 6 bases and the J segment 2 bases; nucleotides outside the gene matches: 3. This CDR3 comprises 15 residues.

The chain recombines TRBV5-8 with TRBJ2-1; possibly TRBD2 for D (5 bases). CDR1 and CDR2 from the germline V gene are SGHTS and YDEGEE. This CDR3 region has 12 residues. V was trimmed by 0 bases and J by 7 bases, leaving 5 bases between them. The CDR3 here is CASSLAGNEQFF. The CDR3 nucleotides read TGTGCCAGCAGCTTGGCGGGGAATGAGCAGTTCTTC.

This sequence joins TRBV7-9 and TRBJ1-4; 10 nucleotides line up with TRBD1. Germline V gene data show CDR1 as SEHNR and CDR2 as FQNEAQ (reference sequence). V was pared by 4 bases and J by 3 bases, with 5 bases of the junction left unmatched. This CDR3 has 16 amino acids. For the CDR3, the DNA is TGTGCCAGCAGCTCCCGGGACAGGGGTGCTAATGAAAAACTGTTTTTT. The encoded protein is CASSSRDRGANEKLFF.

The chain is built from TRBV6-4 and TRBJ1-1; D possibly corresponds to TRBD1 (6 bases). Looked up from germline, CDR1 is MRHNA and CDR2 is SNTAGT. Trimming left V 6 bases short and J 6 bases short, with 20 bases between. The length of the CDR3 is 15 residues. The CDR3 DNA follows: TGTGCCAGCAGATTTACGGACAGTCTGGGTTCTGAAGCTTTCTTT. It specifies CASRFTDSLGSEAFF.

The genes are TRBV5-4 and TRBJ1-2, with TRBD1 matching over 7 bases. Germline CDR1 and CDR2: SGHNT and YYREEE (reference sequence). Trimming cost V 0 bases and J 3 bases; bases outside gene matches: 2. This CDR3 is built from 14 residues. The CDR3 is CASSLGDRDYGYTF. The CDR3 DNA sequence: TGTGCCAGCAGCTTGGGCGACAGGGACTATGGCTACACCTTC.

The V gene is TRBV6-5, the J gene TRBJ2-1; no reliable D call. Trimming left V 5 bases short and J 0 bases short, with 8 bases between. Per germline, CDR1 MNHEY and CDR2 SVGAGI. The CDR3 covers 14 residues. DNA of the CDR3: TGTGCCAGCAGTCGCACTGACTCCTACAATGAGCAGTTCTTC. Amino acids: CASSRTDSYNEQFF.